The 9 T cell receptor beta chains listed next were all sequenced from one sample in a study of shared clonotypes between healthy human individuals. Clones were read by immunoSEQ multiplex PCR, and TCRdb kept only the in-frame ones, dropping some. Of under 1 million clones listed, approximately 97% were seen once; the top ten hold about 0.25%. Naive CD8 isolation took CD45RO-negative cells positively selected for CCR7 and excluded terminally differentiated effector memory CD45RA+ cells. The sequenced material came from naive CD8+ T cells sorted from blood. These receptors were obtained from a man between 25 and 39 years old in good health.

This chain joins TRBV7-9 and TRBJ2-6, with TRBD1 matching 7 bases. Per germline, CDR1 SEHNR and CDR2 FQNEAQ (reference sequence). The J segment lost 0 bases and the V segment lost 4 bases, leaving 9 bases of the junction unmatched. This CDR3 has 18 amino acids. CDR3 DNA sequence: TGTGCCAGCAGCTGGAGACAGGGTTATTCCTCTGGGGCCAACGTCCTGACTTTC. Amino acid sequence: CASSWRQGYSSGANVLTF.

This clone was seen just once. The chain couples TRBV6-5 to TRBJ2-5, with TRBD1 identical over 9 bases. CDR3 length: 15 residues. Trimming removed 5 bases from V and 4 bases from J; junction bases left unmatched: 8. The V gene's germline CDR1 is MNHEY and CDR2 SVGAGI. The CDR3 sequence is CASSHRDRVGETQYF. CDR3 DNA sequence: TGTGCCAGCAGTCACCGGGACAGGGTCGGAGAGACCCAGTACTTC.

This chain links TRBV9 with TRBJ2-1; tentatively, D is TRBD2 (6 bases). CDR1 is SGDLS and CDR2 is YYNGEE in the germline V gene. V was clipped by 2 bases and J by 13 bases, with 13 bases between them. The CDR3 runs 12 residues. The CDR3 coding sequence is TGTGCCAGCAGCGTTGGGACTTCCATTCAGTTCTTC. Protein sequence: CASSVGTSIQFF.

The chain employs TRBV11-3 and TRBJ2-2; no clear D gene. The V gene lost 1 base and the J gene lost 6 bases, with 0 bases spanning the gap. Looked up from germline, CDR1 is SGHNT and CDR2 is YENEEA. This CDR3 region has 11 residues. CDR3 sequence: CASSLAGELFF. The DNA of the CDR3 is TGTGCCAGCAGCTTAGCCGGGGAGCTGTTTTTT.

The V and J genes are TRBV15 and TRBJ2-3; possibly TRBD2 for D (5 bases). Germline CDR1 is LNHNV and CDR2 is YYDKDF (reference sequence). The CDR3 consists of 18 residues. V was shortened by 6 bases and J by 0 bases, with 22 bases between the two germline ends. The CDR3 is CATREFGAVAYSTDTQYF. CDR3 DNA sequence: TGTGCCACCAGAGAATTCGGAGCGGTCGCTTATAGCACAGATACGCAGTATTTT.

The chain uses TRBV4-3 and TRBJ1-1; the D gene is possibly TRBD1 (6 bases). This CDR3 has 15 residues. CDR1 and CDR2 (germline): LGHNA, YSLEER. V was trimmed by 5 bases and J by 1 base, leaving 14 bases between them. As DNA, the CDR3 is TGCGCCAGCAGCGTCAATTGGGGGGCGAACACTGAAGCTTTCTTT. Its translation: CASSVNWGANTEAFF.

J is TRBJ2-7 and V is TRBV7-8; tentatively, D is TRBD2 (7 bases). Germline values: CDR1 SGHVS, CDR2 FQNEAQ. Trimming left V 5 bases short and J 1 base short, with 18 bases between. The CDR3 loop spans 16 amino acids. This CDR3 reads CASSKLGGAGSYEQYF. The CDR3 DNA is TGTGCCAGCAGCAAACTGGGGGGGGCCGGATCCTACGAGCAGTACTTC.

This chain connects TRBV7-9 to TRBJ2-2; perhaps TRBD2 as D (6 bases). Germline loops: CDR1 SEHNR, CDR2 FQNEAQ (reference sequence). Between the trimmed V and J ends, which lost 6 bases and 0 bases, there was a span of 11 bases. The CDR3 is 15 residues long. The CDR3 nucleotides are TGTGCCAGCAGTCTGAGGACTACGAACACCGGGGAGCTGTTTTTT. It codes for CASSLRTTNTGELFF. Supplemented by reference TRBV7-9 and TRBJ2-2, the full variable domain reads DTGVSQNPRHKITKRGQNVTFRCDPISEHNRLYWYRQTLGQGPEFLTYFQNEAQLEKSRLLSDRFSAERPKGSFSTLEIQRTEQGDSAMYLCASSLRTTNTGELFFGEGSRLTVL.

In its sample, this clone was seen a few times. The chain links TRBV4-1 to TRBJ1-2; D gene unclear. The germline CDR1 and CDR2 sequences are MGHRA and YSYEKL. The CDR3 is made up of 14 amino acids. Trimming cost V 3 bases and J 4 bases, with 12 bases left between them. For the CDR3, the DNA is TGCGCCAGCAGCCATCCCGGGTCTTCCTATGGCTACACCTTC. The encoded protein is CASSHPGSSYGYTF.